These 3 T cell receptor beta chains share one sample of origin, sequenced in a study of immune evolution from preneoplasia to lung adenocarcinoma. TCRdb keeps only in-frame clones here, not all; method: immunoSEQ multiplex PCR. The sample carries tens of thousands of clones, approximately 74% recorded once. Source material: FFPE invasive lung adenocarcinoma tissue. The receptors come from a person between 55 and 70 years old with invasive lung adenocarcinoma. Some clones in this sample may be carry-over from other donors' samples.

The CDR3 DNA is TGCGCCAGCAGGCGGGTGGCGGCGAACACCGGGGAGCTGTTTTTT. It specifies CASRRVAANTGELFF. The rearrangement links TRBV10-2 to TRBJ2-2; the D gene is possibly TRBD2 (5 bases). CDR1 WSHSY and CDR2 SAAADI come from the germline V gene. Trimming cost V 6 bases and J 0 bases, with 11 bases left between them. This CDR3 is 15 amino acids long.

This clone is large within its sample. The rearrangement links TRBV14 to TRBJ2-7; no clear D. Germline V CDR1 and CDR2: SGHDN, FVKESK. The CDR3 covers 12 residues. V was shortened by 4 bases and J by 5 bases, with 9 bases between the two germline ends. CDR3 in DNA: TGTGCCAGCAGCCGACTTGTGGACGAGCAGTACTTC. It translates to CASSRLVDEQYF.

This chain links TRBV5-4 with TRBJ2-7; D is tentatively TRBD1 or TRBD2 (5 bases each). Per the germline V gene, CDR1 is SGHNT and CDR2 is YYREEE (reference sequence). The CDR3 consists of 15 residues. Trimming removed 0 bases from V and 8 bases from J, with 18 bases in between. The CDR3 protein is CASSLEGTLGHKQYF. CDR3 sequence (DNA): TGTGCCAGCAGCTTGGAGGGGACCTTAGGGCACAAGCAGTACTTC.